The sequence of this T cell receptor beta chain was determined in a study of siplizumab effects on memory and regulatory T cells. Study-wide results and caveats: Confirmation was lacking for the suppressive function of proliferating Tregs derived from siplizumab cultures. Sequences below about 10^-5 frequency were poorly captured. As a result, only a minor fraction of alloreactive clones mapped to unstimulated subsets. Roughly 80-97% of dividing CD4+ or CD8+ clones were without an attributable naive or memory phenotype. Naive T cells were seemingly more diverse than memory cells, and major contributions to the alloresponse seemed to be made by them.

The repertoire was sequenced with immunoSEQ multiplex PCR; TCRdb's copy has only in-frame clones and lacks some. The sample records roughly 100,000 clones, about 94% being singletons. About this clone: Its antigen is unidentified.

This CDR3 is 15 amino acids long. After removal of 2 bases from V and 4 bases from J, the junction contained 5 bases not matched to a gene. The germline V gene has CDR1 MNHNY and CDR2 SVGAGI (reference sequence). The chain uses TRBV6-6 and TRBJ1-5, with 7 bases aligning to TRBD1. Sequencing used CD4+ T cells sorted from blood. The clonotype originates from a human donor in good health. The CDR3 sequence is CASSYGAGGNQPQHF. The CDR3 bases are TGTGCCAGCAGTTACGGCGCAGGGGGTAATCAGCCCCAGCATTTT.